This TCR beta chain was sequenced during a study of T-cell reconstitution after alpha-beta-depleted transplantation in children. As it was prepared, the TCRbeta library received unique molecular identifiers. One entry per CDR3 protein results from TCRdb running MiXCR on the PCR reads. The sample lists some 140,000 distinct CDR3 sequences, roughly 9% occurring once. In the case of this clonotype: Its antigen is not identified.

Study observations and caveats: T-cell numbers and diversity one year post-transplant derived largely from freshly generated T cells. Roughly two months post-transplant, alpha-beta T cells reportedly originated from several hundred graft clones that had expanded.

The CDR3 spans 16 residues. Germline lookup yields CDR1 KGHSH and CDR2 LQKENI. V shed 4 bases and J 7 bases; nucleotides not matched to a gene: 12. The chain recombines TRBV18 with TRBJ2-3; 9 nucleotides match TRBD2. The source material was PBMCs, mostly from graft donor cells, sampled 180 days after TCRalphabeta/CD19-depleted stem cell transplant. The TCR sequence derives from a girl in the first two years of life who had a stem cell transplant for combined immunodeficiency, so the T cells may come from the graft donor. CDR3 amino acids: CASSRGPPGTSNTQYF. Written as DNA, the CDR3 is TGTGCCAGCTCACGAGGGCCTCCTGGGACTAGCAATACGCAGTATTTT.